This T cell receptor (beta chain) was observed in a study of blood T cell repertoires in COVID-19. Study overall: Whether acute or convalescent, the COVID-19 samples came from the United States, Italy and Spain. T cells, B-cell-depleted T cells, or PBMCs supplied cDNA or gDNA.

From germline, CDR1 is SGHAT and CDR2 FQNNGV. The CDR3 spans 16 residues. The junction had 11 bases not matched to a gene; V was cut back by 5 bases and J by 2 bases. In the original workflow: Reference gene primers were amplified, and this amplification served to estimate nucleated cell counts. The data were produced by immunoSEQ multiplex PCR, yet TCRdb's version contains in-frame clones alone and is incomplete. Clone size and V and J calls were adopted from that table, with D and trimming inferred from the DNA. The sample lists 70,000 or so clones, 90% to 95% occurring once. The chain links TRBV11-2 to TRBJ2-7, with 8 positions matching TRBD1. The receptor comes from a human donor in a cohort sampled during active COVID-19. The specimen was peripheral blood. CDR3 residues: CASSLTGQGLAYEQYF. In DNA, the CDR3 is TGTGCCAGCAGCCTAACCGGACAGGGTCTTGCCTACGAGCAGTACTTC.